This T cell receptor beta chain originates from a study of cytomegalovirus exposure and HLA in healthy donors. Study-level information: In a later analysis, it was reported that the approximately 110 validation repertoires had been produced on the same platform as the roughly 650 repertoires belonging to the first cohort.

Assay: immunoSEQ multiplex PCR; the TCRdb copy retains only in-frame clones and omits some. The table lists fewer than 150,000 clones, 70% to 90% of them singletons. The study drew the donors from its approximately 110-subject validation cohort, separate from the approximately 670-subject first cohort. Overall study results and limits: Subsequent analysis revealed that first-cohort TCR clusters tended to co-occur in the roughly 120 validation repertoires.

About this clone itself: Its antigen is currently unknown.

Between the trimmed V and J ends, which lost 0 bases and 4 bases, there was a span of 23 bases. Germline V gene sequence: CDR1 SGHTS, CDR2 YDEGEE. The CDR3 covers 19 residues. The clonotype was recovered from a young man in good health and CMV-seropositive. The chain carries TRBV5-8 and TRBJ1-5; TRBD1 might be the D (5 bases). Material for sequencing was PBMCs. The DNA of the CDR3 is TGTGCCAGCAGCTTGGGTTACCGCTTAGGGGTCGGGGGTAATCAGCCCCAGCATTTT. Its protein is CASSLGYRLGVGGNQPQHF.